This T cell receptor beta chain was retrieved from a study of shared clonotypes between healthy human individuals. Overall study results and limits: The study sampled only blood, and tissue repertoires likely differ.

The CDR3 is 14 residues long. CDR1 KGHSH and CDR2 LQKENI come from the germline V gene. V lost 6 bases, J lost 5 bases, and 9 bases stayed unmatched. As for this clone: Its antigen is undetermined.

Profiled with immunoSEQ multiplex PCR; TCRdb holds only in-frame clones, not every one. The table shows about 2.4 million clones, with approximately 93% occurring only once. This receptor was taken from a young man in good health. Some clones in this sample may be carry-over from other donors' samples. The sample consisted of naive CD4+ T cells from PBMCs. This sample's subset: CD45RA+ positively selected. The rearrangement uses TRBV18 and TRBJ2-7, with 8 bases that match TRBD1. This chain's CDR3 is CASSPYGQGDEQYF. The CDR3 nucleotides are TGTGCCAGCTCCCCTTATGGACAGGGAGACGAGCAGTACTTC. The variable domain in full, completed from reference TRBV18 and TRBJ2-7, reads NAGVMQNPRHLVRRRGQEARLRCSPMKGHSHVYWYRQLPEEGLKFMVYLQKENIIDESGMPKERFSAEFPKEGPSILRIQQVVRGDSAAYFCASSPYGQGDEQYFGPGTRLTVT.